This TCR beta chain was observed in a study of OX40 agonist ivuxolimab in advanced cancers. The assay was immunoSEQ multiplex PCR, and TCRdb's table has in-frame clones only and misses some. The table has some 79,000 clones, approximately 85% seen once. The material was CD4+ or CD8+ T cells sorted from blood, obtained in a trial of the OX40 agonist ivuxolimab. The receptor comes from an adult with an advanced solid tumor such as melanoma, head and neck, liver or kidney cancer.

CDR3 DNA sequence: TGCAGCGCGGGACACCTCTCCTACGAGCAGTACTTC. Amino acid sequence: CSAGHLSYEQYF. The chain links TRBV29-1 to TRBJ2-7, with D perhaps TRBD1 (6 bases). Between the trimmed V and J ends, which lost 7 bases and 0 bases, there was a span of 10 bases. The CDR3 has 12 amino acids. Germline CDR1 is SQVTM and CDR2 is ANQGSEA.